Listed below are T cell receptor beta chains from one sample, sequenced in a study of OX40 agonist ivuxolimab in advanced cancers. Measured with immunoSEQ multiplex PCR; TCRdb has only the in-frame clones, and not every one. Among over 75,000 clones listed, around 88% were seen once. The source was CD4+ or CD8+ T cells sorted from blood, collected in a trial of the OX40 agonist ivuxolimab. Receptor source: an adult with an advanced solid tumor such as melanoma, head and neck, liver or kidney cancer. The CDR3 runs from the conserved cysteine through the conserved F or W. Fields, in order: V gene, clone size, J gene, D gene, CDR3 DNA, CDR3 protein. A D gene is named only where the DNA matches it firmly. A row's size may be missing; if present it is once, few, many or a size class.

v_gene: TRBV19; abundance: .; j_gene: TRBJ1-5; d_gene: .; CDR3nt: TGTGCCAGTAGTATTTCGGCGCATTACAATCAGCCCCAGCATTTT; CDR3aa: CASSISAHYNQPQHF
v_gene: TRBV18; abundance: .; j_gene: TRBJ1-5; d_gene: TRBD1; CDR3nt: TGTGCCAGCTCACGGACTGGACAGGGTTCTTATCAGCCCCAGCATTTT; CDR3aa: CASSRTGQGSYQPQHF
v_gene: TRBV19; abundance: .; j_gene: TRBJ1-2; d_gene: TRBD1; CDR3nt: TGTGCCAGTAGTAGACCTTCGGACAGGGGATATGGCTACACCTTC; CDR3aa: CASSRPSDRGYGYTF
v_gene: TRBV28; abundance: .; j_gene: TRBJ1-5; d_gene: TRBD1; CDR3nt: TGTGCCAGCAGCTCAAGGAGACAGGGGGTAGGTCAGCCCCAGCATTTT; CDR3aa: CASSSRRQGVGQPQHF
v_gene: TRBV9; abundance: .; j_gene: TRBJ1-3; d_gene: .; CDR3nt: TGTGCCAGCAGCGTTCAAACATCTGGAAACACCATATATTTT; CDR3aa: CASSVQTSGNTIYF
v_gene: TRBV5-4; abundance: .; j_gene: TRBJ2-7; d_gene: TRBD2; CDR3nt: TGTGCCAGCAGCTCAGGGACTAGCGGGAAGTTGGACGAGCAGTACTTC; CDR3aa: CASSSGTSGKLDEQYF
v_gene: TRBV5-7; abundance: .; j_gene: TRBJ1-5; d_gene: TRBD1; CDR3nt: TGTGCCAGCAGCTCCATCAGAGACAGGGGGCGACGATTCCAGCCCCAGCATTTT; CDR3aa: CASSSIRDRGRRFQPQHF
v_gene: TRBV30; abundance: .; j_gene: TRBJ2-7; d_gene: TRBD1; CDR3nt: TGTGCCTGGAAAGGCAGGGGGAACTACGAGCAGTACTTC; CDR3aa: CAWKGRGNYEQYF
v_gene: TRBV7-2; abundance: once; j_gene: TRBJ2-2; d_gene: .; CDR3nt: TGTGCCAGCAGCTTAGGACAGGAGACCGGGGAGCTGTTTTTT; CDR3aa: CASSLGQETGELFF
v_gene: TRBV25-1; abundance: .; j_gene: TRBJ1-4; d_gene: .; CDR3nt: TGTGCCAGCACCCAACCGGTGACTGAAAAACTGTTTTTT; CDR3aa: CASTQPVTEKLFF
v_gene: TRBV27; abundance: .; j_gene: TRBJ1-2; d_gene: TRBD1; CDR3nt: TGTGCCAGCAGTTTATACAGGGGCGGCTATGGCTACACCTTC; CDR3aa: CASSLYRGGYGYTF
v_gene: TRBV7-6; abundance: once; j_gene: TRBJ2-1; d_gene: TRBD2; CDR3nt: TGTGCCAGCAGCCCTCTGGGAGCGGGGGGGCCTGGCAATGAGCAGTTCTTC; CDR3aa: CASSPLGAGGPGNEQFF
v_gene: TRBV7-7; abundance: .; j_gene: TRBJ1-5; d_gene: .; CDR3nt: TGTGCCAGCAGCAGGGACAAGGGATCAACCCAGCATTTT; CDR3aa: CASSRDKGSTQHF
v_gene: TRBV9; abundance: .; j_gene: TRBJ2-2; d_gene: TRBD2; CDR3nt: TGTGCCAGCAGCGTAGGTACGGGGGGAAACACCGGGGAGCTGTTTTTT; CDR3aa: CASSVGTGGNTGELFF
v_gene: TRBV12-1; abundance: .; j_gene: TRBJ2-2; d_gene: .; CDR3nt: TGTGCCAGCACCCAGGGACCCACCGGGGAGCTGTTTTTT; CDR3aa: CASTQGPTGELFF
v_gene: TRBV30; abundance: .; j_gene: TRBJ2-7; d_gene: TRBD2; CDR3nt: TGTGCCTGGGGACTACTAGCGGGAGGGGGCTACGAGCAGTACTTC; CDR3aa: CAWGLLAGGGYEQYF
v_gene: TRBV6-1; abundance: .; j_gene: TRBJ2-7; d_gene: .; CDR3nt: TGTGCCAGCACCACCATCCCAGGGGCGACTTACGAGCAGTACTTC; CDR3aa: CASTTIPGATYEQYF
v_gene: TRBV28; abundance: .; j_gene: TRBJ1-1; d_gene: TRBD1; CDR3nt: TGTGCCAGCAGTTCCCCTCGGACAGGGGCAAGGGGGACTGAAGCTTTCTTT; CDR3aa: CASSSPRTGARGTEAFF
v_gene: TRBV5-1; abundance: .; j_gene: TRBJ2-2; d_gene: .; CDR3nt: TGCGCCAGCAGCTTGGATGGCCTGAGCACCGGGGAGCTGTTTTTT; CDR3aa: CASSLDGLSTGELFF
v_gene: TRBV5-6; abundance: .; j_gene: TRBJ1-1; d_gene: .; CDR3nt: TGTGCCAGCAGCCATTCAGGGAGAGGGAGCACTGAAGCTTTCTTT; CDR3aa: CASSHSGRGSTEAFF
v_gene: TRBV11-2; abundance: .; j_gene: TRBJ2-6; d_gene: .; CDR3nt: TGTGCCAGCACCTTGAGAGGCTCTGGGGCCAACGTCCTGACTTTC; CDR3aa: CASTLRGSGANVLTF
v_gene: TRBV11-1; abundance: .; j_gene: TRBJ2-1; d_gene: TRBD2; CDR3nt: TGTGCCAGCAGCTTAAGGGGACTAGCGGTTTTTGATGAGCAGTTCTTC; CDR3aa: CASSLRGLAVFDEQFF
v_gene: TRBV28; abundance: .; j_gene: TRBJ2-1; d_gene: TRBD2; CDR3nt: TGTGCCAGCTCACCGGGACTAGCGGGGGGGCCGGTCGTCAATGAGCAGTTCTTC; CDR3aa: CASSPGLAGGPVVNEQFF
v_gene: TRBV29-1; abundance: few; j_gene: TRBJ2-7; d_gene: .; CDR3nt: TGCAGCGCCCTAGTAGCCTCCAACTACGAGCAGTACTTC; CDR3aa: CSALVASNYEQYF
v_gene: TRBV9; abundance: .; j_gene: TRBJ1-2; d_gene: .; CDR3nt: TGTGCCAGCAGCGTACGGAGGACAGCCTATGGCTACACCTTC; CDR3aa: CASSVRRTAYGYTF
v_gene: TRBV5-5; abundance: .; j_gene: TRBJ1-1; d_gene: .; CDR3nt: TGTGCCAGCAGCTTGGATACTGAAGCTTTCTTT; CDR3aa: CASSLDTEAFF
v_gene: TRBV5-1; abundance: .; j_gene: TRBJ2-3; d_gene: .; CDR3nt: TGCGCCAGCAGCTTGGAGCCAGCGGCAGCAGATACGCAGTATTTT; CDR3aa: CASSLEPAAADTQYF
v_gene: TRBV4-2; abundance: .; j_gene: TRBJ2-7; d_gene: TRBD2; CDR3nt: TGTGCCAGCAGCCAAGAATACGGGGGGGCCAAGGAGCAGTACTTC; CDR3aa: CASSQEYGGAKEQYF
v_gene: TRBV19; abundance: .; j_gene: TRBJ2-3; d_gene: .; CDR3nt: TGTGCCAGTAGTATCACAGATACGCAGTATTTT; CDR3aa: CASSITDTQYF
v_gene: TRBV28; abundance: .; j_gene: TRBJ1-2; d_gene: .; CDR3nt: TGTGCCAGCAGTTTTTATGGTCCCTACGTGGAGGGCTACACCTTC; CDR3aa: CASSFYGPYVEGYTF
v_gene: TRBV28; abundance: .; j_gene: TRBJ1-1; d_gene: .; CDR3nt: TGTGCCAGCAGACTGGACAGAAACACTGAAGCTTTCTTT; CDR3aa: CASRLDRNTEAFF
v_gene: TRBV6-5; abundance: once; j_gene: TRBJ1-1; d_gene: .; CDR3nt: TGTGCCAGCCTCGTTACCTTAGATGGCACTGAAGCTTTCTTT; CDR3aa: CASLVTLDGTEAFF
v_gene: TRBV28; abundance: .; j_gene: TRBJ2-6; d_gene: .; CDR3nt: TGTGCCACCACTATTCCCTCTGGGGCCAACGTCCTGACTTTC; CDR3aa: CATTIPSGANVLTF
v_gene: TRBV7-9; abundance: .; j_gene: TRBJ1-2; d_gene: .; CDR3nt: TGTGCCAGCAGCAGAGGGGGGTTGGGCTATGGCTACACCTTC; CDR3aa: CASSRGGLGYGYTF
v_gene: TRBV18; abundance: .; j_gene: TRBJ2-3; d_gene: TRBD2; CDR3nt: TGTGCCAGCTCACCATTTAGCGGGAGGACAACAGATACGCAGTATTTT; CDR3aa: CASSPFSGRTTDTQYF
v_gene: TRBV6-5; abundance: .; j_gene: TRBJ1-2; d_gene: .; CDR3nt: TGTGCCAGCAGTTACACAGATTTGAGAGGGGGCTACACCTTC; CDR3aa: CASSYTDLRGGYTF
v_gene: TRBV27; abundance: .; j_gene: TRBJ1-5; d_gene: .; CDR3nt: TGTGCCAGCAGTTTATCTACCCAGGGGAATCAGCCCCAGCATTTT; CDR3aa: CASSLSTQGNQPQHF
v_gene: TRBV7-9; abundance: .; j_gene: TRBJ1-1; d_gene: TRBD1; CDR3nt: TGTGCCAGCAGGTCAAGGACAGGCTCGAACACTGAAGCTTTCTTT; CDR3aa: CASRSRTGSNTEAFF
v_gene: TRBV7-2; abundance: .; j_gene: TRBJ2-6; d_gene: .; CDR3nt: TGTGCCAGCAGCTCCGGGACGTCCTCTGGGGCCAACGTCCTGACTTTC; CDR3aa: CASSSGTSSGANVLTF
v_gene: TRBV6-5; abundance: .; j_gene: TRBJ2-7; d_gene: .; CDR3nt: TGTGCCAGCAGTTCCCGGGCCGAGCAGTACTTC; CDR3aa: CASSSRAEQYF
v_gene: TRBV29-1; abundance: .; j_gene: TRBJ1-2; d_gene: .; CDR3nt: TGCAGCGGTGTGGGCCCTAACTATGGCTACACCTTC; CDR3aa: CSGVGPNYGYTF
v_gene: TRBV28; abundance: .; j_gene: TRBJ1-5; d_gene: .; CDR3nt: TGTGCCAGCAGTTCCCTAGTGTTCGGGGGCTCGAGCAATCAGCCCCAGCATTTT; CDR3aa: CASSSLVFGGSSNQPQHF
v_gene: TRBV7-2; abundance: .; j_gene: TRBJ2-7; d_gene: .; CDR3nt: TGTGCCAGCAGCTTAGAGGGTGGGCTCTACGAGCAGTACTTC; CDR3aa: CASSLEGGLYEQYF
v_gene: TRBV2; abundance: .; j_gene: TRBJ2-7; d_gene: TRBD2; CDR3nt: TGTGCCAGCAACCCTGGCGGGAGTCTGTACTTC; CDR3aa: CASNPGGSLYF
v_gene: TRBV18; abundance: .; j_gene: TRBJ1-4; d_gene: .; CDR3nt: TGTGCCAGCTCCCCTACGACACCTACCTATGAAAAACTGTTTTTT; CDR3aa: CASSPTTPTYEKLFF
v_gene: TRBV27; abundance: .; j_gene: TRBJ1-5; d_gene: .; CDR3nt: TGTGCCAGCAGAGGACAGTTCAATCAGCCCCAGCATTTT; CDR3aa: CASRGQFNQPQHF
v_gene: TRBV7-2; abundance: .; j_gene: TRBJ2-1; d_gene: .; CDR3nt: TGTGCCAGCTTCCGGGCTATTGGTGGTGAGCAGTTCTTC; CDR3aa: CASFRAIGGEQFF
v_gene: TRBV11-1; abundance: .; j_gene: TRBJ2-5; d_gene: .; CDR3nt: TGTGCCAGCAGCTTAGCCACGAGGACCAACCAAGAGACCCAGTACTTC; CDR3aa: CASSLATRTNQETQYF
v_gene: TRBV5-1; abundance: .; j_gene: TRBJ2-1; d_gene: TRBD2; CDR3nt: TGCGCCAGCAGTACTAGCGGGAGAAACGAGCAGTTCTTC; CDR3aa: CASSTSGRNEQFF
v_gene: TRBV11-2; abundance: .; j_gene: TRBJ1-2; d_gene: .; CDR3nt: TGTGCCAGCAGCTCCTCCGGGACCTATGGCTACACCTTC; CDR3aa: CASSSSGTYGYTF
v_gene: TRBV7-8; abundance: .; j_gene: TRBJ2-6; d_gene: TRBD2; CDR3nt: TGTGCCAGCAGCTTATTAGCGGGAGGGTCTGGGGCCAACGTCCTGACTTTC; CDR3aa: CASSLLAGGSGANVLTF